This is a list of T cell receptor beta chains from one sample in a study of shared clonotypes between healthy human individuals. Generated by immunoSEQ multiplex PCR, the TCRdb table keeps only in-frame clones and is missing some. The sample carries about 1.1 million clones, 70% to 85% recorded once. The specimen sequenced was memory CD4+ T cells from PBMCs. These receptors were taken from a man younger than 30 in good health. Some clones in this sample may be carry-over from other donors' samples. CDR3s include the opening cysteine and the closing phenylalanine or tryptophan. D genes are given only for firm matches. Some rows have no size entry. The others give once, few or many, or a class for an expanded clone.

TRBV5-1	once	TRBJ2-5	TRBD1	TGCGCCAGCAGCTTGACAGGGGGGAGCCAAGAGACCCAGTACTTC	CASSLTGGSQETQYF
TRBV28	-	TRBJ2-3	-	TGTGCCAGCAGGTTTAGCACGGATACGCAGTATTTT	CASRFSTDTQYF
TRBV29-1	-	TRBJ1-1	TRBD1	TGCAGCGTAGAACAGAAACAGGGGTCCACTGAAGCTTTCTTT	CSVEQKQGSTEAFF
TRBV29-1	-	TRBJ2-2	-	TGCAGCGTTGTGTTGCTAGCGAAGGGCGGGGAGCTGTTTTTT	CSVVLLAKGGELFF
TRBV5-6	-	TRBJ2-7	-	TGTGCCAGCAGTCCCCCCGGCGGCCGCTCCTACGAGCAGTACTTC	CASSPPGGRSYEQYF
TRBV10-1	-	TRBJ2-3	-	TGCGCCAGCATCGGGGGCGTATGCACAGATACGCAGTATTTT	CASIGGVCTDTQYF
TRBV7-3	-	TRBJ2-1	TRBD2	TGTGCCAGCAGCCTAACTAGCGGGAGCGACAATGAGCAGTTCTTC	CASSLTSGSDNEQFF
TRBV5-4	-	TRBJ1-2	-	TGTGCCAGCAGCCTTCCGGGGAGCGAGGGAGGCTACACCTTC	CASSLPGSEGGYTF
TRBV15	-	TRBJ2-7	TRBD2	TGTGCCACCAGCAGAGAACTAGCGGGGAGATCCTACGAGCAGTACTTC	CATSRELAGRSYEQYF
TRBV6-5	-	TRBJ2-3	TRBD1	TGTGCCAGCAGTTTTGACAGGGGCACAGATACGCAGTATTTT	CASSFDRGTDTQYF
TRBV5-8	once	TRBJ1-2	-	TGTGCCAGCAGCTTAACAAGCGGCTACACCTTC	CASSLTSGYTF
TRBV5-1	-	TRBJ2-1	TRBD2	TGCGCCAGCAGCTTGGGAGGACTAGCGGTTTACAATGAGCAGTTCTTC	CASSLGGLAVYNEQFF
TRBV15	once	TRBJ1-1	-	TGTGCCACCAGCAGGTGGACAGCCAGAATGAACACTGAAGCTTTCTTT	CATSRWTARMNTEAFF
TRBV28	-	TRBJ2-1	TRBD2	TGTGCCAGCAGTTTACCTAACCTAGCGGGAGGGCTCCCTGAGGATGAGCAGTTCTTC	CASSLPNLAGGLPEDEQFF
TRBV11-2	many	TRBJ1-2	-	TGTGCCAGCAGCAAGTCAATCGGAGCGGCCTATGGCTACACCTTC	CASSKSIGAAYGYTF
TRBV7-2	-	TRBJ1-2	-	TGTGCCAGCAGCTTAGGAGTAGTGACCTATGGCTACACCTTC	CASSLGVVTYGYTF
TRBV5-5	-	TRBJ2-5	TRBD1	TGTGCCAGCGGACAGGGGGCCGGAGAGACCCAGTACTTC	CASGQGAGETQYF
TRBV5-1	-	TRBJ1-1	-	TGCGCCAGCACCTCTCCAACAGAGAACACTGAAGCTTTCTTT	CASTSPTENTEAFF
TRBV18	-	TRBJ2-5	-	TGTGCCAGCTCACCACCGGGCTTACAAGAGACCCAGTACTTC	CASSPPGLQETQYF
TRBV5-4	-	TRBJ1-1	-	TGTGCCAGCAGCGAGCAAACAGTCGCGAACACTGAAGCTTTCTTT	CASSEQTVANTEAFF
TRBV18	-	TRBJ2-2	-	TGTGCCAGCTCTCCCCGGACCGGGGAGCTGTTTTTT	CASSPRTGELFF
TRBV7-8	-	TRBJ2-1	TRBD2	TGTGCCAGCAGCGCGGTTGGTTACCGGACTATCCCGGGGGGAGATGAGCAGTTCTTC	CASSAVGYRTIPGGDEQFF